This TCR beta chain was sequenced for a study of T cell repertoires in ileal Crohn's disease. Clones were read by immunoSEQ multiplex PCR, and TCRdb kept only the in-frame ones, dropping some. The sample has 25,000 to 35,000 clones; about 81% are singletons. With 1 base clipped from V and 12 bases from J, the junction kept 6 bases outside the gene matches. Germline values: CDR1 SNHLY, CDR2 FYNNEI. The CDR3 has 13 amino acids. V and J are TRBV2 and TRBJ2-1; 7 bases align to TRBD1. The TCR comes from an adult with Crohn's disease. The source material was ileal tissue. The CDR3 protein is CASSEGQGIGQFF. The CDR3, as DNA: TGTGCCAGCAGTGAAGGACAGGGAATCGGGCAGTTCTTC. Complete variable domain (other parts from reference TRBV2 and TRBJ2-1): EPEVTQTPSHQVTQMGQEVILRCVPISNHLYFYWYRQILGQKVEFLVSFYNNEISEKSEIFDDQFSVERPDGSNFTLKIRSTKLEDSAMYFCASSEGQGIGQFFGPGTRLTVL.